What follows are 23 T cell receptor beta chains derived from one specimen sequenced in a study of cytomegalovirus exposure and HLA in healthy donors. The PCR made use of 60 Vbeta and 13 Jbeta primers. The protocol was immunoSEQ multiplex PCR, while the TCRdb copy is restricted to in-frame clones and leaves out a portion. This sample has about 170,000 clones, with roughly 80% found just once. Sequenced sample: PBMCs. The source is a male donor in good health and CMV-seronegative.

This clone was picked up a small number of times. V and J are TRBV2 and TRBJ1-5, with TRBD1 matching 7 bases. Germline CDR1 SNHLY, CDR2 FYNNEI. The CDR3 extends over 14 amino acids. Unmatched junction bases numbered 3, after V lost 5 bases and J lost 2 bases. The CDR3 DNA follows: TGTGCCAGCAGTCGAGACAGGGGCAATCAGCCCCAGCATTTT. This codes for CASSRDRGNQPQHF.

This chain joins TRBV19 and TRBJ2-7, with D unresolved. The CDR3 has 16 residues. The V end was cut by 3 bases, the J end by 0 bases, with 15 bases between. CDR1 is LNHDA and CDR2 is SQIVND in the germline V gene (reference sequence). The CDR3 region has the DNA TGTGCCAGTAGTATTTCCTGGGCCCCGAGCTCCTACGAGCAGTACTTC. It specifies CASSISWAPSSYEQYF.

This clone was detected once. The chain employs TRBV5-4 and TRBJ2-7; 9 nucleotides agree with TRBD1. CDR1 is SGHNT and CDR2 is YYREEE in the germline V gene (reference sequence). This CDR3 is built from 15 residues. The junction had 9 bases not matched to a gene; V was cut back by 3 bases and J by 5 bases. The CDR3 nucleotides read TGTGCCAGCAGCTCTACCGGGACAGGGTACAACGAGCAGTACTTC. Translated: CASSSTGTGYNEQYF. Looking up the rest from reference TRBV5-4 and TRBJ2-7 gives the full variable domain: ETGVTQSPTHLIKTRGQQVTLRCSSQSGHNTVSWYQQALGQGPQFIFQYYREEENGRGNFPPRFSGLQFPNYSSELNVNALELDDSALYLCASSSTGTGYNEQYFGPGTRLTVT.

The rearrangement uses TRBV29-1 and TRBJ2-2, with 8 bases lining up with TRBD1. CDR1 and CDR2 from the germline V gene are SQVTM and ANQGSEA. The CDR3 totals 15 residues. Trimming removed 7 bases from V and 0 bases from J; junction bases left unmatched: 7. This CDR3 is CSARDRLANTGELFF. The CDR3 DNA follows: TGCAGCGCGAGGGACAGGCTCGCGAACACCGGGGAGCTGTTTTTT.

CDR3 DNA sequence: TGTGCCAGCTCACCTCCAGGGTCCTATAGCACAGATACGCAGTATTTT. Its translation is CASSPPGSYSTDTQYF. This chain connects TRBV18 to TRBJ2-3, with D possibly TRBD1 on 5 matching bases. The CDR3 has 16 residues. Per the germline V gene, CDR1 is KGHSH and CDR2 is LQKENI. The germline V and J ends were trimmed by 3 bases and 0 bases, with 13 bases remaining between them.

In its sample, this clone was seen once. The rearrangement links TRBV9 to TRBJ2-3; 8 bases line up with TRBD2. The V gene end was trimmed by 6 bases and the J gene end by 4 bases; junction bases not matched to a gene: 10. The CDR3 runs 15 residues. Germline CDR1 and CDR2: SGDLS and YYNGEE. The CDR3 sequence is CASTALAGWADTQYF. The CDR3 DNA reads TGTGCCAGCACCGCTTTAGCGGGATGGGCAGATACGCAGTATTTT.

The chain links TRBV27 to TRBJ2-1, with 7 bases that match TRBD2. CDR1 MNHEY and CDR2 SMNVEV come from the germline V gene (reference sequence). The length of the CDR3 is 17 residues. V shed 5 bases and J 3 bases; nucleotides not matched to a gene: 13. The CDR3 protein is CASSPNGAGEGYNEQFF. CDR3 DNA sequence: TGTGCCAGCAGTCCCAATGGGGCGGGAGAAGGCTACAATGAGCAGTTCTTC.

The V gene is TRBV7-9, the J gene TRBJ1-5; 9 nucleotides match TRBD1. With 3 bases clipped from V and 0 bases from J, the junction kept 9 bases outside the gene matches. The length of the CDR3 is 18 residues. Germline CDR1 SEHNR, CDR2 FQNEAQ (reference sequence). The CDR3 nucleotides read TGTGCCAGCAGCTTCTCCCTTGACAGGGGGGATAGCAATCAGCCCCAGCATTTT. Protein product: CASSFSLDRGDSNQPQHF.

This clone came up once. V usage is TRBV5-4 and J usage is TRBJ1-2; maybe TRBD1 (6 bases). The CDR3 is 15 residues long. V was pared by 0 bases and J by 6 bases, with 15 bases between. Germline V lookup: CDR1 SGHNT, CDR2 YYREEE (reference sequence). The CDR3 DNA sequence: TGTGCCAGCAGCTTGGTTTTAGGGGGAAGGGATGGCTACACCTTC. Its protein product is CASSLVLGGRDGYTF.

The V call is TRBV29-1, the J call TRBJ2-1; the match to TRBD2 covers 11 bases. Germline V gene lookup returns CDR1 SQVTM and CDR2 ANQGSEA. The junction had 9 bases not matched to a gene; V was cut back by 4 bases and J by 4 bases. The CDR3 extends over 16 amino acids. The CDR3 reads CSVVSPGLAVYNEQFF. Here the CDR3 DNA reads TGCAGCGTTGTGTCTCCGGGACTAGCGGTTTACAATGAGCAGTTCTTC.

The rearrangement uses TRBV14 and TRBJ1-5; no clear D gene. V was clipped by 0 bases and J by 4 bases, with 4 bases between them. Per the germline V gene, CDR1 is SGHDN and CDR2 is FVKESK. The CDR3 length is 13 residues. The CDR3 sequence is CASSQDSNQPQHF. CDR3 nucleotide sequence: TGTGCCAGCAGCCAAGATTCAAATCAGCCCCAGCATTTT. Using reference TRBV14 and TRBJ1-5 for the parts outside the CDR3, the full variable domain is EAGVTQFPSHSVIEKGQTVTLRCDPISGHDNLYWYRRVMGKEIKFLLHFVKESKQDESGMPNNRFLAERTGGTYSTLKVQPAELEDSGVYFCASSQDSNQPQHFGDGTRLSIL.

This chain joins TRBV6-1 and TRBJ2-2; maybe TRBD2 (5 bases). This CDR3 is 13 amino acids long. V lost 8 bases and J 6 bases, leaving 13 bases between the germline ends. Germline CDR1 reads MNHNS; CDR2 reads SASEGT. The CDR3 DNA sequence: TGTGCCAGCCTTGGTCGAGCGGCCGGGGAGCTGTTTTTT. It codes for CASLGRAAGELFF.

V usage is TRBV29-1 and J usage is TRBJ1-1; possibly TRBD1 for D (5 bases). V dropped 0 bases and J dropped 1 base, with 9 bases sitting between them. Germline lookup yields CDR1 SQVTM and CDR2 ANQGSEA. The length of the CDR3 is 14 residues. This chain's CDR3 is CSVEDNGGNTEAFF. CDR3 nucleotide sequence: TGCAGCGTTGAAGATAACGGGGGGAACACTGAAGCTTTCTTT.

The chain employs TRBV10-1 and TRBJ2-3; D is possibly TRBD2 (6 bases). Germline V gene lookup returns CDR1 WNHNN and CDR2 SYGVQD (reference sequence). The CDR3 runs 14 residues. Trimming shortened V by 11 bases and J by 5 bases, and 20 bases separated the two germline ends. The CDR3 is CAPAGPGVGDTQYF. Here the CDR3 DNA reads TGCGCCCCTGCGGGGCCGGGGGTGGGAGATACGCAGTATTTT.

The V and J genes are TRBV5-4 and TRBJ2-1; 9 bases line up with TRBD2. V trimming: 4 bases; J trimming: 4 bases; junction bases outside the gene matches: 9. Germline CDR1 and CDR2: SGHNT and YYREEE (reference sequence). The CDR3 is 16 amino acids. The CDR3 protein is CASSPTPSGEYNEQFF. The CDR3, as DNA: TGTGCCAGCAGCCCCACCCCTAGCGGGGAGTACAATGAGCAGTTCTTC.

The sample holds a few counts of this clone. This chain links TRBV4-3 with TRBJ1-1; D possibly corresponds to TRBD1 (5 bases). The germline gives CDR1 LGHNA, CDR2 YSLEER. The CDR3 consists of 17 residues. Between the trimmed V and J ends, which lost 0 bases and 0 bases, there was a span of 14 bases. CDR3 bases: TGCGCCAGCAGCCAAGATAGGCCCGGGGGGGTGAACACTGAAGCTTTCTTT. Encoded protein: CASSQDRPGGVNTEAFF.

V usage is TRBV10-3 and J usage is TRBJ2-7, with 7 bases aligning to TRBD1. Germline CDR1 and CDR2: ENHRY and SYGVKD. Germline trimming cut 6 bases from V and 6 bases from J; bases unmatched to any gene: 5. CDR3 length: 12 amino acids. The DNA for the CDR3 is TGTGCCATCAGCCTGACAGGGCCCGAGCAGTACTTC. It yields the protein CAISLTGPEQYF.

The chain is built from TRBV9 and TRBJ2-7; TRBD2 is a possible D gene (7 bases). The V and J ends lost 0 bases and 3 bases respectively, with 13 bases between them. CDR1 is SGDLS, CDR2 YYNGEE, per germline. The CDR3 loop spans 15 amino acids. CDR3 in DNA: TGTGCCAGCAGCGTAGGGTGGGGGGGCGGCTACGAGCAGTACTTC. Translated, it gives CASSVGWGGGYEQYF.

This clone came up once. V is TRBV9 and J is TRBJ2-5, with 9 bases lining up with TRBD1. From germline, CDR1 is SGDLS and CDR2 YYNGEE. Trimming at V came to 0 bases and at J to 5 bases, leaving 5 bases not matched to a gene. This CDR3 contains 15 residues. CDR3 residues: CASSVVGQGTETQYF. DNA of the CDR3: TGTGCCAGCAGCGTAGTCGGACAGGGGACTGAGACCCAGTACTTC.

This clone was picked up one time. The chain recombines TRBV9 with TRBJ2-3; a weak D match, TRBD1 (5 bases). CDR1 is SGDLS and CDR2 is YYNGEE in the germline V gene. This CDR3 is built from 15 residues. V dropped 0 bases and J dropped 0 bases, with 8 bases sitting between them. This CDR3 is CASSVEGDSTDTQYF. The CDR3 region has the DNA TGTGCCAGCAGCGTAGAAGGGGATAGCACAGATACGCAGTATTTT. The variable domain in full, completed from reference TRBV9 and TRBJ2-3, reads DSGVTQTPKHLITATGQRVTLRCSPRSGDLSVYWYQQSLDQGLQFLIQYYNGEERAKGNILERFSAQQFPDLHSELNLSSLELGDSALYFCASSVEGDSTDTQYFGPGTRLTVL.

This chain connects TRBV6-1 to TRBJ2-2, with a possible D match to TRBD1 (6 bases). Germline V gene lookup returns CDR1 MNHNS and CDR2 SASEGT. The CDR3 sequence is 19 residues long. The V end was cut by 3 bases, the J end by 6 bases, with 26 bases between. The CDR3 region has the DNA TGTGCCAGCAGTGATAAGATTTGGGTAGGGGGAAAGTGGGCCGGGGAGCTGTTTTTT. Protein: CASSDKIWVGGKWAGELFF.

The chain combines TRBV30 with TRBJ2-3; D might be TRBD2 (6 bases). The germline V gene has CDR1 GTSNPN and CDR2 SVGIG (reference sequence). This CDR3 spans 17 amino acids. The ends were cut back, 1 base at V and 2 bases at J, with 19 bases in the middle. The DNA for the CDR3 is TGTGCCTGGAGTGGGTTTGCTTTAGCGGTGCTCACAGATACGCAGTATTTT. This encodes CAWSGFALAVLTDTQYF.

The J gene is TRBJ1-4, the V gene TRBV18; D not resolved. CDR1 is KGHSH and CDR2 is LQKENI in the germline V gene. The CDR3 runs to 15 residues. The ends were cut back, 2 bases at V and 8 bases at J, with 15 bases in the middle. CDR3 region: CASSPSEAEKEKLFF. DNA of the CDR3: TGTGCCAGCTCACCATCGGAGGCGGAAAAAGAAAAACTGTTTTTT.